This T cell receptor beta chain was found in a study of control samples from healthy donors and cancer patients. V lost 2 bases to trimming and J lost 4 bases, with 13 bases between them. This CDR3 comprises 15 residues. Germline V gene data show CDR1 as ENHRY and CDR2 as SYGVKD. TCRdb keeps only in-frame clones here, not all; method: immunoSEQ multiplex PCR. The sample has 400,000 to 500,000 clones; 90% are singletons. The specimen was PBMCs. This sequence was found in a man between 35 and 55 years old with head and neck cancer. The chain links TRBV10-3 to TRBJ2-3; D not certain. CDR3 DNA sequence: TGTGCCATCAGTGAGCTTCTTGGGGTCGCAGATACGCAGTATTTT. This codes for CAISELLGVADTQYF.